A single sample gave rise to the 26 T cell receptor beta chains below, sequenced in a study of T cell repertoires in cytomegalovirus infection. Each CDR3 protein gets one entry after TCRdb re-called the reads with MiXCR. The sample has 550,000 to 700,000 distinct CDR3 sequences, roughly 43% seen once. These TCRs are of unknown antigen specificity. The sample in question was cultured PBMCs, obtained from culture after CMV antigen stimulation. The receptors shown here come from a human donor in good health (CMV status not recorded). Some clones in this sample may be carry-over from other donors' samples.

V gene TRBV2 combines with J gene TRBJ1-5; D possibly corresponds to TRBD1 (6 bases). Trimming shortened V by 6 bases and J by 1 base, and 16 bases separated the two germline ends. The germline V gene encodes CDR1 SNHLY and CDR2 FYNNEI. CDR3 length: 16 amino acids. The CDR3 nucleotides read TGTGCCAGCAGCGTGACAGGAGGGGGGAGCAATCAGCCCCAGCATTTT. Translating it yields CASSVTGGGSNQPQHF.

The J gene is TRBJ1-5, the V gene TRBV6-6, with D unclear. Germline CDR1 MNHNY, CDR2 SVGAGI (reference sequence). This CDR3 has 16 amino acids. V lost 0 bases to trimming and J lost 3 bases, with 12 bases between them. The CDR3 bases are TGTGCCAGCAGTTACTCTCCGAGAACCTCCAATCAGCCCCAGCATTTT. Its translation: CASSYSPRTSNQPQHF.

The J gene is TRBJ1-2, the V gene TRBV2, with D perhaps matching TRBD1 (5 bases). The CDR3 is made up of 17 amino acids. The germline CDR1 and CDR2 sequences are SNHLY and FYNNEI. V was pared by 5 bases and J by 4 bases, with 23 bases between. The CDR3 DNA follows: TGTGCCAGCAGTAGCAGTATCGGAACAGGAATCATCTATGGCTACACCTTC. It codes for CASSSSIGTGIIYGYTF.

This clonotype has more than one count but fewer than ten. The CDR3: CASDSGQGAFGELFF. The CDR3 DNA follows: TGTGCCAGCGATTCGGGACAGGGGGCTTTCGGGGAGCTGTTTTTT. V gene TRBV12-3 or TRBV12-4 combines with J gene TRBJ2-2, with TRBD1 matching over 12 bases. The CDR3 length is 15 residues. Trimming took 8 bases from V and 7 from J; bases not matched to a gene: 8.

This clonotype has just a few counts. The rearrangement links TRBV5-4 to TRBJ2-3; no firm D call. Germline CDR1 SGHNT, CDR2 YYREEE (reference sequence). Trimming removed 1 base from V and 2 bases from J, with 11 bases in between. CDR3 length: 15 amino acids. The CDR3 region has the DNA TGTGCCAGCAGCTTGCCCCGTGGGGTCACAGATACGCAGTATTTT. Residues: CASSLPRGVTDTQYF.

This clonotype was observed a single time. The chain is built from TRBV7-9 and TRBJ1-2; D is unresolved. There are 13 residues in the CDR3. CDR1 SEHNR and CDR2 FQNEAQ come from the germline V gene (reference sequence). Trimming took 3 bases from V and 6 from J, leaving 11 bases between them. CDR3 residues: CASSFPGINGYTF. The DNA of the CDR3 is TGTGCCAGCAGCTTCCCTGGTATCAATGGCTACACCTTC. The full variable domain, completed using reference TRBV7-9 and TRBJ1-2, is DTGVSQNPRHKITKRGQNVTFRCDPISEHNRLYWYRQTLGQGPEFLTYFQNEAQLEKSRLLSDRFSAERPKGSFSTLEIQRTEQGDSAMYLCASSFPGINGYTFGSGTRLTVV.

The chain employs TRBV6-2 or TRBV6-3 and TRBJ2-3; TRBD2 matches at 13 bases. V was pared by 6 bases and J by 8 bases, with 2 bases of the junction left unmatched. The CDR3 is 13 amino acids. Germline V gene data show CDR1 as MNHEY and CDR2 as SVGEGT. The CDR3 DNA follows: TGTGCCAGCAGAAGGACTAGCGGGAGTACGCAGTATTTT. Translating gives CASRRTSGSTQYF.

For this clonotype: The junction shows a germline mismatch at one end, possibly a read error. The genes are TRBV5-6 and TRBJ2-1, with 13 bases fitting TRBD2. This CDR3 contains 18 residues. Germline V gene lookup returns CDR1 SGHDT and CDR2 YYEEEE. The CDR3 loop is CARSSTSGRDRTYNEQFF. CDR3 nucleotides: TGTGCCAGAAGCTCTACTAGCGGGAGGGATAGGACCTACAATGAGCAGTTCTTC.

CDR3: CASGGGAREDTQYF. For the CDR3, the DNA is TGTGCCAGTGGGGGGGGGGCCCGGGAAGATACGCAGTATTTT. This rearrangement joins TRBV7-8 to TRBJ2-3; tentatively, D is TRBD2 (7 bases). The V and J ends lost 9 bases and 5 bases respectively, with 18 bases between them. The CDR3 is made up of 14 amino acids. Germline V gene data show CDR1 as SGHVS and CDR2 as FQNEAQ.

In this sample, this clonotype turned up a few times. The chain employs TRBV7-2 and TRBJ2-1; 9 bases align to TRBD1. Germline assignment: CDR1 SGHTA and CDR2 FQGNSA. This CDR3 is 16 amino acids long. The V and J ends lost 3 bases and 2 bases, in that order; junction bases with no gene match: 5. DNA for the CDR3: TGTGCCAGCAGCTTTGGGACAGGGCTAACCTACAATGAGCAGTTCTTC. Translated, it gives CASSFGTGLTYNEQFF.

This clonotype was seen just once. The chain uses TRBV11-2 and TRBJ2-3, with 8 bases matching TRBD2. V lost 3 bases, J lost 2 bases, and 7 bases stayed unmatched. CDR3 length equals 16 residues. In germline, CDR1 is SGHAT, CDR2 FQNNGV. The CDR3 protein is CASSFQREHATDTQYF. CDR3 DNA: TGTGCCAGCAGCTTTCAGCGGGAGCACGCCACAGATACGCAGTATTTT.

At least ten counts were recorded for this clonotype. V gene TRBV7-2 combines with J gene TRBJ2-1; D not certain. Germline V lookup: CDR1 SGHTA, CDR2 FQGNSA. V lost 6 bases and J lost 4, with 16 bases in between. The CDR3 runs to 15 residues. In DNA, the CDR3 is TGTGCCAGCAGGATACGGAGATCCCTTTACAATGAGCAGTTCTTC. This sequence encodes CASRIRRSLYNEQFF.

This chain connects TRBV6-1 to TRBJ1-1, with unresolved D. Between the trimmed V and J ends, which lost 3 bases and 2 bases, there was a span of 7 bases. Looked up from germline, CDR1 is MNHNS and CDR2 is SASEGT. The CDR3 length is 13 residues. CDR3 DNA sequence: TGTGCCAGCAGTGAGCAGAAAAACACTGAAGCTTTCTTT. It encodes CASSEQKNTEAFF.

This rearrangement joins TRBV28 to TRBJ1-1; D is possibly TRBD1 (6 bases). This CDR3 spans 16 amino acids. The germline gives CDR1 MDHEN, CDR2 SYDVKM. Trimming removed 6 bases from V and 2 bases from J, with 19 bases in between. CDR3 coding DNA: TGTGCCAGCAGCACTGACCCGAGGGGGTCTAACACTGAAGCTTTCTTT. Its translation: CASSTDPRGSNTEAFF.

This clonotype came up a few times. The chain employs TRBV27 and TRBJ1-6; D is uncertain. This CDR3 region has 12 residues. V lost 7 bases and J 10 bases, leaving 11 bases between the germline ends. Germline assignment: CDR1 MNHEY and CDR2 SMNVEV (reference sequence). CDR3 loop: CASTPFSSPLHF. CDR3 in DNA: TGTGCCAGCACCCCCTTTTCGTCACCCCTCCACTTT.

The V call is TRBV4-3, the J call TRBJ2-6; 9 bases are a match to TRBD1. The ends lost 4 bases at V and 0 bases at J; junction bases unmatched: 13. CDR1 and CDR2 from the germline V gene are LGHNA and YSLEER. The CDR3 is 20 amino acids. CDR3 DNA sequence: TGCGCCAGCAGCCGTCACGGGGTGGGGACAGGGAGCTCTGGGGCCAACGTCCTGACTTTC. As protein: CASSRHGVGTGSSGANVLTF.

This rearrangement joins TRBV9 to TRBJ1-1, with TRBD1 as a possible D gene (6 bases). Trimming stripped 5 bases from V and 3 bases from J, with 17 bases between. Germline V lookup: CDR1 SGDLS, CDR2 YYNGEE. This CDR3 spans 15 amino acids. CDR3 nucleotides: TGTGCCAGCAGTAGCCCCGGGGGGCTGGACACTGAAGCTTTCTTT. Translation gives CASSSPGGLDTEAFF.

The rearrangement links TRBV12-3 or TRBV12-4 to TRBJ2-3; D may be TRBD1 or TRBD2 (5 bases each). V was trimmed by 0 bases and J by 0 bases, leaving 16 bases between them. The CDR3 contains 18 residues. The DNA for the CDR3 is TGTGCCAGCAGTTTAGCGAGACCACGGGGCCTTAGCACAGATACGCAGTATTTT. Translating gives CASSLARPRGLSTDTQYF.

The V and J genes are TRBV7-9 and TRBJ2-1; D may be TRBD1 (5 bases). Trimming took off 5 bases at V and 0 bases at J, with 11 bases between the two ends. Germline V gives CDR1 SEHNR, CDR2 FQNEAQ (reference sequence). The CDR3 contains 15 residues. The CDR3 is CASSLWTSSYNEQFF. DNA for the CDR3: TGTGCCAGCAGCCTCTGGACAAGCTCCTACAATGAGCAGTTCTTC.

This clonotype was seen a few times. This chain joins TRBV4-3 and TRBJ2-7; TRBD2 agrees at 7 bases. Germline loops: CDR1 LGHNA, CDR2 YSLEER. With V trimmed by 4 bases and J by 7 bases, 10 bases remained unmatched. This CDR3 contains 14 residues. CDR3 residues: CASSRGGGGAEQYF. The CDR3 nucleotides are TGCGCCAGCAGCCGCGGGGGAGGTGGGGCTGAGCAGTACTTC.

This clonotype was counted between two and nine times. The chain is built from TRBV12-3 or TRBV12-4 and TRBJ2-5; a weak D match, TRBD2 (6 bases). V dropped 4 bases and J dropped 5 bases, with 14 bases sitting between them. The CDR3 totals 14 residues. CDR3 coding DNA: TGTGCCAGCAGTTACCCCGCCGGAGGGGAGACCCAGTACTTC. Residues: CASSYPAGGETQYF.

The chain joins TRBV11-2 to TRBJ2-2; D unclear. From germline, CDR1 is SGHAT and CDR2 FQNNGV. The CDR3 has 13 amino acids. V gave up 5 bases and J gave up 8 bases, with 12 bases separating them. The CDR3 loop reads CASSQYSVGELFF. In nucleotides, the CDR3 is TGTGCCAGCAGCCAATACTCTGTGGGGGAGCTGTTTTTT.

There are many counts of this clonotype. The chain uses TRBV7-2 and TRBJ2-5; no clear D. Germline V gene lookup returns CDR1 SGHTA and CDR2 FQGNSA. V was clipped by 3 bases and J by 3 bases, with 2 bases between them. CDR3 length equals 11 residues. DNA for the CDR3: TGTGCCAGCAGCTTTAAAGAGACCCAGTACTTC. Translating it yields CASSFKETQYF.

This clonotype appeared a few times. The chain uses TRBV12-5 and TRBJ1-1; the D is unclear. The germline V and J ends were trimmed by 1 base and 2 bases, with 2 bases remaining between them. The germline gives CDR1 LGHNT, CDR2 FRNRAP. The length of the CDR3 is 12 residues. The CDR3 region is CASGLGNTEAFF. The DNA for the CDR3 is TGTGCTAGTGGTTTGGGAAACACTGAAGCTTTCTTT.

This chain links TRBV7-9 with TRBJ1-2, with 9 bases identical to TRBD1. Germline CDR1 is SEHNR and CDR2 is FQNEAQ (reference sequence). With V trimmed by 5 bases and J by 4 bases, 5 bases remained unmatched. There are 14 residues in the CDR3. The CDR3 is CASSEGTGLYGYTF. Here the CDR3 DNA reads TGTGCCAGCAGCGAGGGGACAGGGCTCTATGGCTACACCTTC. Drawing the rest from reference TRBV7-9 and TRBJ1-2, the complete variable domain is DTGVSQNPRHKITKRGQNVTFRCDPISEHNRLYWYRQTLGQGPEFLTYFQNEAQLEKSRLLSDRFSAERPKGSFSTLEIQRTEQGDSAMYLCASSEGTGLYGYTFGSGTRLTVV.

This clonotype was seen only once. CDR3 DNA sequence: TGTGCCAGCGGAGGATGGGGGAACTCGAACACTGAAGCTTTCTTT. Its translation is CASGGWGNSNTEAFF. The chain links TRBV7-6 to TRBJ1-1, with a tentative D call TRBD1 (5 bases). V lost 8 bases and J lost 1, with 17 bases in between. CDR1 is SGHVS, CDR2 FNYEAQ, per germline. The length of the CDR3 is 15 residues.